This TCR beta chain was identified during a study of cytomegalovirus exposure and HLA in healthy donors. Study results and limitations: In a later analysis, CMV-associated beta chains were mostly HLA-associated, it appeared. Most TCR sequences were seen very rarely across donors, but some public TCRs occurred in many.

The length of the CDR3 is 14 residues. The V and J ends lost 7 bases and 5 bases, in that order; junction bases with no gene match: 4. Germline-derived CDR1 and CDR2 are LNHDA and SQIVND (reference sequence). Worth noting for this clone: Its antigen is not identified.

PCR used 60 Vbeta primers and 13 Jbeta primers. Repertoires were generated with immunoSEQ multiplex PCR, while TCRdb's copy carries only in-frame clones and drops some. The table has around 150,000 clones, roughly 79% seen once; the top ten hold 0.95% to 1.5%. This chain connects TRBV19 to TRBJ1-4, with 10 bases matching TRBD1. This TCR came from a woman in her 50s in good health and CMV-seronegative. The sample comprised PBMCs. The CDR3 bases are TGTGCCAGTAACCCGGGACAGGGGAATGAAAAACTGTTTTTT. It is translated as CASNPGQGNEKLFF.